Shown below are 10 T cell receptor beta chains from a single sample sequenced in a study of cytomegalovirus exposure and HLA in healthy donors. The primer mix had 60 Vbeta and 13 Jbeta primers. This table comes from immunoSEQ multiplex PCR, and its TCRdb copy is limited to in-frame clones, with some not included. The table records about 110,000 clones, 76% of them present only once. The sample was PBMCs. These receptors all stem from a man aged 30 to 39 in good health and CMV-seropositive.

V and J are TRBV9 and TRBJ1-2, with D uncertain. The CDR3 is 12 residues long. Between the trimmed V and J ends, which lost 0 bases and 6 bases, there was a span of 6 bases. The germline V gene encodes CDR1 SGDLS and CDR2 YYNGEE. As DNA, the CDR3 is TGTGCCAGCAGCGTAGTGGCGGATGGCTACACCTTC. Protein sequence: CASSVVADGYTF.

The chain is built from TRBV5-8 and TRBJ1-2, with 10 nucleotides matching TRBD1. The CDR3 is 15 residues long. Germline values: CDR1 SGHTS, CDR2 YDEGEE. V shed 4 bases, J shed 5 bases, and the junction held 8 bases outside the gene matches. CDR3 bases: TGTGCCAGCAGCCCGCGGACAGGGGGAGAATATGGCTACACCTTC. Amino acids: CASSPRTGGEYGYTF.

Notes on this clone: Other DNA sequences in the same sample also yield this CDR3. The chain recombines TRBV5-1 with TRBJ1-4; TRBD1 agrees at 8 bases. The CDR3 has 14 residues. Germline V gene sequence: CDR1 SGHRS, CDR2 YFSETQ. V was clipped by 0 bases and J by 5 bases; unmatched bases: 0. The CDR3, as DNA: TGCGCCAGCAGCTTGGGACAGGGGAATGAAAAACTGTTTTTT. Translation gives CASSLGQGNEKLFF.

This clone showed up just once. The chain links TRBV6-5 to TRBJ1-1, with a weak D call TRBD1 (6 bases). The CDR3 is 11 residues long. V was pared by 7 bases and J by 5 bases, with 8 bases between. Germline CDR1 MNHEY, CDR2 SVGAGI. The CDR3 region is CASKTGTEAFF. As DNA, the CDR3 is TGTGCCAGCAAAACAGGGACTGAAGCTTTCTTT.

The chain links TRBV28 to TRBJ2-1; 9 bases agree with TRBD1. Unmatched junction bases numbered 8, after V lost 4 bases and J lost 7 bases. Looked up from germline, CDR1 is MDHEN and CDR2 is SYDVKM. The CDR3 loop spans 15 amino acids. CDR3 DNA sequence: TGTGCCAGCAGTTCCCCGGGGACAGGGCAAAATGAGCAGTTCTTC. This sequence encodes CASSSPGTGQNEQFF.

This chain's CDR3 is CASSAGGNTGELFF. The DNA for the CDR3 is TGCGCCAGCAGCGCCGGCGGCAACACCGGGGAGCTGTTTTTT. The chain combines TRBV5-1 with TRBJ2-2; D gene unclear. The germline V gene encodes CDR1 SGHRS and CDR2 YFSETQ. The CDR3 has 14 amino acids. Trimming took 4 bases from V and 2 from J, leaving 9 bases between them. Supplemented by reference TRBV5-1 and TRBJ2-2, the full variable domain reads KAGVTQTPRYLIKTRGQQVTLSCSPISGHRSVSWYQQTPGQGLQFLFEYFSETQRNKGNFPGRFSGRQFSNSRSEMNVSTLELGDSALYLCASSAGGNTGELFFGEGSRLTVL.

This clone has more than one count but fewer than ten. The CDR3 here is CASGPRARNEKLFF. The CDR3 nucleotides read TGTGCCAGCGGACCCAGGGCCCGTAATGAAAAACTGTTTTTT. V gene TRBV6-6 combines with J gene TRBJ1-4; D possibly corresponds to TRBD1 (5 bases). Germline V gene lookup returns CDR1 MNHNY and CDR2 SVGAGI (reference sequence). V lost 8 bases, J lost 4 bases, and 14 bases lay in between. This CDR3 is built from 14 residues.

In its sample, this clone was seen once. J is TRBJ1-3 and V is TRBV4-1; the D gene is possibly TRBD1 (6 bases). This CDR3 contains 14 residues. The ends were cut back, 6 bases at V and 0 bases at J, with 9 bases in the middle. Germline CDR1 reads MGHRA; CDR2 reads YSYEKL. The CDR3, as DNA: TGCGCCAGCAGACGGGACACCTCTGGAAACACCATATATTTT. Its protein is CASRRDTSGNTIYF.

This clone was seen once. The chain couples TRBV10-3 to TRBJ2-5, with 7 bases that match TRBD1. The J call may not be correct, given that the DNA end is closer to TRBJ2-7. Germline lookup yields CDR1 ENHRY and CDR2 SYGVKD. The CDR3 covers 14 residues. CDR3 region: CAISEGTVAYEQYF. Here the CDR3 DNA reads TGTGCCATCAGTGAAGGGACAGTGGCCTACGAGCAGTACTTC.

The rearrangement links TRBV9 to TRBJ2-5; 7 bases line up with TRBD1. CDR1 SGDLS and CDR2 YYNGEE come from the germline V gene. Trimming took 3 bases from V and 0 from J; bases not matched to a gene: 2. CDR3 length: 14 amino acids. This CDR3 is CASSGDRDQETQYF. CDR3 bases: TGTGCCAGCAGCGGCGACAGGGACCAAGAGACCCAGTACTTC.